Each of the 27 T cell receptor beta chains below was sequenced from the same sample in a study of identical twins. Each CDR3 protein gets one entry after TCRdb re-called the 5' RACE reads with MiXCR. The repertoire holds some 790,000 distinct CDR3 sequences, with 15% to 20% as singletons. This sample was also put to use in a study of T cells expressing NK-cell markers.

Input material: PBMCs. The receptors were sampled from a woman under 30 in good health.

This chain connects TRBV7-9 to TRBJ1-6; 7 nucleotides match TRBD1. Germline lookup yields CDR1 SEHNR and CDR2 FQNEAQ (reference sequence). After removal of 8 bases from V and 7 bases from J, the junction contained 11 bases not matched to a gene. This CDR3 spans 15 amino acids. CDR3 sequence: CASSFGDSSNSPLHF. CDR3 nucleotides: TGTGCCAGCTCCTTTGGGGACAGCTCAAATTCACCCCTCCACTTT.

The chain employs TRBV12-3 or TRBV12-4 and TRBJ2-2; perhaps TRBD2 as D (6 bases). With 8 bases removed from V and 5 bases from J, the gap between germline ends came to 18 bases. The CDR3 extends over 15 amino acids. The CDR3 sequence is CASEESGGVTGELFF. CDR3 DNA: TGTGCCAGCGAGGAATCCGGGGGAGTTACCGGGGAGCTGTTTTTT.

The rearrangement uses TRBV29-1 and TRBJ2-5; TRBD1 or TRBD2 may be the D gene (6 bases each). The CDR3 runs 12 residues. CDR1 and CDR2 (germline): SQVTM, ANQGSEA. Trimming took off 3 bases at V and 5 bases at J, with 10 bases between the two ends. The CDR3, as DNA: TGCAGCGTTGATAGGGGGAGGGAGACCCAGTACTTC. It codes for CSVDRGRETQYF. Together with reference TRBV29-1 and TRBJ2-5, the CDR3 gives the full variable domain: SAVISQKPSRDICQRGTSLTIQCQVDSQVTMMFWYRQQPGQSLTLIATANQGSEATYESGFVIDKFPISRPNLTFSTLTVSNMSPEDSSIYLCSVDRGRETQYFGPGTRLLVL.

V and J are TRBV12-3 or TRBV12-4 and TRBJ2-5, with 9 bases identical to TRBD2. The V segment lost 5 bases and the J segment 7 bases; nucleotides outside the gene matches: 11. The length of the CDR3 is 15 residues. CDR3 sequence reads: CASSAGTSISGTQYF. As DNA, the CDR3 is TGTGCCAGCAGTGCCGGGACTAGCATTAGTGGGACCCAGTACTTC.

This clonotype was counted many times. The gene calls are TRBV12-3 or TRBV12-4 and TRBJ2-7, with 15 nucleotides matching TRBD2. The CDR3 has 15 amino acids. The trim removed 6 bases at V and 7 bases at J, leaving 7 bases unmatched. CDR3 bases: TGTGCCAGCAGCCCGGGACTAGCGGGAGGAGGAGAGCAGTACTTC. It codes for CASSPGLAGGGEQYF.

This sequence joins TRBV7-2 and TRBJ1-2; the D is unclear. V gave up 5 bases and J gave up 8 bases, with 21 bases separating them. Looked up from germline, CDR1 is SGHTA and CDR2 is FQGNSA. This CDR3 has 15 residues. Here the CDR3 reads CASSPSREVLSGYTF. The CDR3 nucleotides read TGTGCCAGCAGCCCCTCCCGCGAGGTACTTTCGGGCTACACCTTC.

V is TRBV20-1 and J is TRBJ2-3, with TRBD2 matching 9 bases. V dropped 4 bases and J dropped 2; count of bases not matched to a gene: 4. There are 14 residues in the CDR3. The germline gives CDR1 DFQATT, CDR2 SNEGSKA (reference sequence). The CDR3 loop is CSANLAGYTDTQYF. The DNA of the CDR3 is TGCAGTGCTAACCTAGCGGGGTACACAGATACGCAGTATTTT.

This clonotype was observed a few times. The rearrangement uses TRBV5-5 and TRBJ1-1; no definite D call. This CDR3 spans 18 amino acids. V dropped 1 base and J dropped 4 bases, with 23 bases sitting between them. Germline lookup yields CDR1 SGHKS and CDR2 YYEKEE (reference sequence). Here the CDR3 reads CASSLSLASSGEGTEAFF. In nucleotides, the CDR3 is TGTGCCAGCAGCTTGTCGTTAGCGAGTAGTGGAGAGGGCACTGAAGCTTTCTTT.

This clonotype was seen more than once but under ten times. This chain links TRBV7-2 with TRBJ2-1; unclear D gene. Trimming removed 1 base at V and 3 bases at J, with 10 bases between. There are 15 residues in the CDR3. Germline-derived CDR1 and CDR2 are SGHTA and FQGNSA. CDR3 loop: CASSLVGVRYNEQFF. CDR3 in DNA: TGTGCCAGCAGCTTAGTAGGCGTACGCTACAATGAGCAGTTCTTC.

V usage is TRBV15 and J usage is TRBJ2-7; 8 bases are shared with TRBD1. V shed 2 bases, J shed 5 bases, and the junction held 8 bases outside the gene matches. In germline, CDR1 is LNHNV, CDR2 YYDKDF (reference sequence). CDR3 length equals 15 residues. This CDR3 reads CATSRPIGTGNEQYF. DNA of the CDR3: TGTGCCACCAGCAGACCAATCGGGACAGGAAACGAGCAGTACTTC.

This clonotype has more than one count but fewer than ten. The chain couples TRBV10-3 to TRBJ2-3, with 13 bases that match TRBD2. The germline gives CDR1 ENHRY, CDR2 SYGVKD. V trimming: 6 bases; J trimming: 4 bases; junction bases outside the gene matches: 4. This CDR3 contains 15 residues. The CDR3 coding sequence is TGTGCCATCAGGGAGACTAGCGGGGGGCCAGATACGCAGTATTTT. Its protein is CAIRETSGGPDTQYF.

The V gene is TRBV6-5, the J gene TRBJ1-1; D possibly corresponds to TRBD1 (6 bases). From germline, CDR1 is MNHEY and CDR2 SVGAGI. This CDR3 contains 13 residues. Trimming removed 0 bases at V and 7 bases at J, with 9 bases between. This CDR3 reads CASSYSGQREAFF. CDR3 DNA sequence: TGTGCCAGCAGTTACTCCGGACAGCGTGAAGCTTTCTTT.

This rearrangement joins TRBV6-2 or TRBV6-3 to TRBJ2-1; 7 positions agree with TRBD2. The CDR3 spans 20 residues. Per germline, CDR1 MNHEY and CDR2 SVGEGT. The J segment lost 0 bases and the V segment lost 2 bases, leaving 16 bases of the junction unmatched. The CDR3 coding sequence is TGTGCCAGCAGTTACGGGGCTAGCGGCTACTCTTTAGGCTCCTACAATGAGCAGTTCTTC. Translated, it gives CASSYGASGYSLGSYNEQFF.

This clonotype was counted at least ten times. CDR3 sequence: CSVPTSGHLYNEQFF. CDR3 coding DNA: TGCAGCGTTCCCACTAGCGGTCACCTTTACAATGAGCAGTTCTTC. This chain joins TRBV29-1 and TRBJ2-1; 8 nucleotides match TRBD2. The germline V gene encodes CDR1 SQVTM and CDR2 ANQGSEA. The CDR3 is 15 amino acids. V lost 5 bases, J lost 4 bases, and 10 bases stayed unmatched.

V is TRBV5-1 and J is TRBJ2-1; weak D call: TRBD1 (5 bases). The V and J ends lost 3 bases and 2 bases respectively, with 30 bases between them. Germline V lookup: CDR1 SGHRS, CDR2 YFSETQ. The CDR3 loop spans 21 amino acids. DNA for the CDR3: TGCGCCAGCAGCTGGGGCGTCGCTACCCCAACAGATCCAAAACCCTACAATGAGCAGTTCTTC. Translation: CASSWGVATPTDPKPYNEQFF.

The chain recombines TRBV9 with TRBJ2-7; the D gene is possibly TRBD1 (6 bases). V was cut by 0 bases and J by 2 bases, with 9 bases left in between. Germline V gene data show CDR1 as SGDLS and CDR2 as YYNGEE. The CDR3 consists of 14 residues. The CDR3 loop is CASSVEQGPYEQYF. CDR3 nucleotide sequence: TGTGCCAGCAGCGTAGAACAGGGTCCCTACGAGCAGTACTTC.

This chain connects TRBV6-2 or TRBV6-3 to TRBJ1-1; no definite D call. Germline loops: CDR1 MNHEY, CDR2 SVGEGT. V was trimmed by 6 bases and J by 0 bases, leaving 20 bases between them. This CDR3 has 17 residues. CDR3 DNA: TGTGCCAGCAGACCGTTAGACACTTCACACATGAACACTGAAGCTTTCTTT. Protein sequence: CASRPLDTSHMNTEAFF.

This clonotype was found a few times. CDR3 in amino acids: CASSPRKAGGYEQYF. CDR3 DNA: TGTGCCAGCTCACCAAGGAAAGCGGGGGGATACGAGCAGTACTTC. The V call is TRBV18, the J call TRBJ2-7, with TRBD2 matching over 9 bases. Germline loops: CDR1 KGHSH, CDR2 LQKENI. The CDR3 extends over 15 amino acids. The junction had 6 bases not matched to a gene; V was cut back by 2 bases and J by 4 bases.

This clonotype has a handful of counts. V gene TRBV18 combines with J gene TRBJ2-1; possible D gene TRBD2, 6 bases. V was trimmed by 6 bases and J by 4 bases, leaving 16 bases between them. The CDR3 is 15 residues long. Germline assignment: CDR1 KGHSH and CDR2 LQKENI. Here the CDR3 reads CASSEGIALYNEQFF. The CDR3 DNA follows: TGTGCCAGCTCGGAGGGGATAGCGCTATACAATGAGCAGTTCTTC. The full variable domain, rest sourced from reference TRBV18 and TRBJ2-1, is NAGVMQNPRHLVRRRGQEARLRCSPMKGHSHVYWYRQLPEEGLKFMVYLQKENIIDESGMPKERFSAEFPKEGPSILRIQQVVRGDSAAYFCASSEGIALYNEQFFGPGTRLTVL.

The chain is built from TRBV7-3 and TRBJ2-1, with D hard to call. The CDR3 has 13 residues. The germline V and J ends were trimmed by 0 bases and 6 bases, with 6 bases remaining between them. Germline V lookup: CDR1 SGHTA, CDR2 FQGTGA. The CDR3 region has the DNA TGTGCCAGCAGCTTAACGAGTCGCAATGAGCAGTTCTTC. Translating it yields CASSLTSRNEQFF.

This clonotype came up a few times. The rearrangement links TRBV7-2 to TRBJ2-2; D assignment may be TRBD1 or TRBD2 (6 bases each). This CDR3 has 14 residues. V was cut by 4 bases and J by 8 bases, with 14 bases left in between. Germline loops: CDR1 SGHTA, CDR2 FQGNSA. The CDR3 DNA reads as TGTGCCAGCAGCTCGGTCCGGGGGCAAGGGGAGCTGTTTTTT. Translated, it gives CASSSVRGQGELFF.

This chain uses TRBV4-3 with TRBJ2-7; TRBD2 agrees at 10 bases. Germline-derived CDR1 and CDR2 are LGHNA and YSLEER. The junction had 12 bases not matched to a gene; V was cut back by 0 bases and J by 7 bases. The CDR3 length is 17 residues. In nucleotides, the CDR3 is TGCGCCAGCAGCCAAGAGTCTAGCGGGAGAGGTTCAAGGGAGCAGTACTTC. It translates to CASSQESSGRGSREQYF.

This chain connects TRBV11-2 to TRBJ1-6; D not certain. The V end lost 1 base, the J end lost 6 bases, and 10 bases lay between the germline ends. The V gene's germline CDR1 is SGHAT and CDR2 FQNNGV. There are 15 residues in the CDR3. As DNA, the CDR3 is TGTGCCAGCAGCTTAGCACCGGGGATTAATTCACCCCTCCACTTT. This encodes CASSLAPGINSPLHF. The variable domain in full, with the rest retrieved from reference TRBV11-2 and TRBJ1-6, is EAGVAQSPRYKIIEKRQSVAFWCNPISGHATLYWYQQILGQGPKLLIQFQNNGVVDDSQLPKDRFSAERLKGVDSTLKIQPAKLEDSAVYLCASSLAPGINSPLHFGNGTRLTVT.

This clonotype was detected only a few times. At one end, the junction sequence differs from germline, possibly due to a read error. The chain carries TRBV30 and TRBJ2-3; TRBD1 agrees at 8 bases. Germline V gene sequence: CDR1 GTSNPN, CDR2 SVGIG (reference sequence). CDR3 length: 11 residues. The CDR3: CARGLGDTQYF. The CDR3 region has the DNA TGCGCCAGGGGGCTGGGGGATACGCAGTATTTT.

The V call is TRBV11-2, the J call TRBJ2-2, with 11 bases that match TRBD1. The CDR3 totals 15 residues. J lost 7 bases, V lost 5 bases, and 6 bases had no gene match. Looked up from germline, CDR1 is SGHAT and CDR2 is FQNNGV. In nucleotides, the CDR3 is TGTGCCAGCAGCACGCGGACAGGGGGCGTCGGGGAGCTGTTTTTT. Encoded protein: CASSTRTGGVGELFF.

This sequence joins TRBV20-1 and TRBJ1-1; D uncertain. From germline, CDR1 is DFQATT and CDR2 SNEGSKA (reference sequence). The ends were cut back, 3 bases at V and 6 bases at J, with 11 bases in the middle. The CDR3 runs to 12 residues. The CDR3 DNA reads as TGCAGTGCTAGTAGAGACACCCCTGAAGCTTTCTTT. Amino acids: CSASRDTPEAFF.

The V call is TRBV6-1, the J call TRBJ1-4; D is ambiguous. The CDR3 sequence is 15 residues long. Germline values: CDR1 MNHNS, CDR2 SASEGT. V lost 0 bases and J 0 bases, leaving 5 bases between the germline ends. The chain's CDR3 is CASSEATATNEKLFF. CDR3 DNA sequence: TGTGCCAGCAGTGAAGCAACGGCAACTAATGAAAAACTGTTTTTT.